This TCR beta chain was recovered during a study of blood T cell repertoires in COVID-19. Whole-study context: Samples representing acute and convalescent COVID-19 were sourced from the United States, Italy and Spain. Sample material is recorded as cDNA or gDNA derived from T cells, B-cell-depleted T cells, or PBMCs.

The length of the CDR3 is 19 residues. V gave up 6 bases and J gave up 2 bases, with 26 bases separating them. Original data processing: How many nucleated cells were present was estimated from reference gene primer amplification. Clones were read by immunoSEQ multiplex PCR, and TCRdb kept only the in-frame ones, dropping some. The DNA gave D and trimming, while V, J and clone size come from that table. The table shows approximately 150,000 clones, with about 87% occurring only once. The gene calls are TRBV23-1 and TRBJ1-5; D is possibly TRBD1 (6 bases). TRBV23-1 is an ORF, with its function uncertain. Specimen: peripheral blood. The TCR originated in a man aged 55 to 70 with active or convalescent COVID-19. Here the CDR3 DNA reads TGCGCCAGCAGCGAAATTACCGGGACACGGGCCTGTGGCAATCAGCCCCAGCATTTT. The encoded protein is CASSEITGTRACGNQPQHF.